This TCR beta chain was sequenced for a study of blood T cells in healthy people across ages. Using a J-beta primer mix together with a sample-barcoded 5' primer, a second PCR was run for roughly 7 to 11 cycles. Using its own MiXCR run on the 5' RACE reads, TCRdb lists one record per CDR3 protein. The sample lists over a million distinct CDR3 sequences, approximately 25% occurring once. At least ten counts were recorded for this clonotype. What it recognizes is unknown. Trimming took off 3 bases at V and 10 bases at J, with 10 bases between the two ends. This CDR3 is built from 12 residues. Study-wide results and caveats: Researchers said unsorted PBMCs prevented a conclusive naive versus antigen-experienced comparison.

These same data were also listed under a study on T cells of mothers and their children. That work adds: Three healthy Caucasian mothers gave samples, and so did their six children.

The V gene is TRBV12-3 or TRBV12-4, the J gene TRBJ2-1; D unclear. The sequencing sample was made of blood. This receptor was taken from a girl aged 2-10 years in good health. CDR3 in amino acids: CASSLGNREQFF. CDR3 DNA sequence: TGTGCCAGCAGTTTGGGGAATCGGGAGCAGTTCTTC.